The 14 T cell receptor beta chains below come from one sample, sequenced in a study of T-cell reconstitution after alpha-beta-depleted transplantation in children. Unique molecular identifiers were built into the TCRbeta library. One entry per CDR3 protein, called by TCRdb with MiXCR from the PCR reads. Of a few hundred thousand distinct CDR3 sequences listed, 9.5% to 13% are singletons. The sequencing used PBMCs, collected before TCRalphabeta/CD19-depleted stem cell transplant. These receptors all stem from a child under three years old with acute myeloid leukemia, due to receive a stem cell transplant.

This clonotype was detected many times. The CDR3 spells CASSGQFSGANVLTF. As DNA, the CDR3 is TGCGCCAGCAGCGGTCAATTCTCTGGGGCCAACGTCCTGACTTTC. V gene TRBV5-1 combines with J gene TRBJ2-6; no clear D gene. This CDR3 region has 15 residues. Trimming left V 4 bases short and J 0 bases short, with 8 bases between. Germline values: CDR1 SGHRS, CDR2 YFSETQ. The full variable domain, in which reference TRBV5-1 and TRBJ2-6 provide the parts outside the CDR3, is KAGVTQTPRYLIKTRGQQVTLSCSPISGHRSVSWYQQTPGQGLQFLFEYFSETQRNKGNFPGRFSGRQFSNSRSEMNVSTLELGDSALYLCASSGQFSGANVLTFGAGSRLTVL.

This clonotype was seen many times. The V and J genes are TRBV9 and TRBJ1-1, with 8 bases identical to TRBD1. Per germline, CDR1 SGDLS and CDR2 YYNGEE. This CDR3 has 15 amino acids. V shed 3 bases, J shed 1 base, and the junction held 5 bases outside the gene matches. CDR3 bases: TGTGCCAGCAGCGCGCACAGGGGGGGGAACACTGAAGCTTTCTTT. It specifies CASSAHRGGNTEAFF.

This clonotype has a count of ten or more. The chain links TRBV20-1 to TRBJ2-7, with 7 bases identical to TRBD1. This CDR3 has 15 amino acids. Looked up from germline, CDR1 is DFQATT and CDR2 is SNEGSKA (reference sequence). With V trimmed by 3 bases and J by 5 bases, 13 bases remained unmatched. For the CDR3, the DNA is TGCAGTGCTAGGGACAGGACGGTCGGGGTCGACGAGCAGTACTTC. Its protein product is CSARDRTVGVDEQYF.

This clonotype was detected many times. J is TRBJ2-1 and V is TRBV19, with unresolved D. The CDR3 extends over 13 amino acids. V was clipped by 6 bases and J by 9 bases, with 15 bases between them. Germline-derived CDR1 and CDR2 are LNHDA and SQIVND (reference sequence). The CDR3, as DNA: TGTGCCAGTAGCGCGTTCTACGGCGGTGAGCAGTTCTTC. It codes for CASSAFYGGEQFF.

This clonotype was picked up a small number of times. V and J are TRBV6-2 or TRBV6-3 and TRBJ2-2; maybe TRBD2 (5 bases). Trimming took 5 bases from V and 7 from J, leaving 11 bases between them. Germline V gene lookup returns CDR1 MNHEY and CDR2 SVGEGT. The CDR3 spans 13 residues. The CDR3 sequence: CASSPPGDGELFF. DNA for the CDR3: TGTGCCAGCAGTCCCCCCGGGGACGGGGAGCTGTTTTTT.

This clonotype was detected ten times or more. The chain is built from TRBV20-1 and TRBJ2-1, with 8 bases matching TRBD1. Losses at the gene ends were 6 bases for V and 2 bases for J; bases not matched to a gene: 3. Germline assignment: CDR1 DFQATT and CDR2 SNEGSKA (reference sequence). The CDR3 is made up of 13 amino acids. The CDR3 DNA is TGCAGTGCGGCGGGACAGGCCTACAATGAGCAGTTCTTC. It yields the protein CSAAGQAYNEQFF.

This clonotype has at least ten counts. V and J are TRBV5-1 and TRBJ2-1; D is uncertain. V gave up 2 bases and J gave up 7 bases, with 10 bases separating them. Germline CDR1 SGHRS, CDR2 YFSETQ. The CDR3 sequence is 13 residues long. CDR3 bases: TGCGCCAGCAGCTTCGGGTCTGGGAATGAGCAGTTCTTC. Translation gives CASSFGSGNEQFF.

This clonotype was counted between two and nine times. DNA for the CDR3: TGTGCCAGCAATGACAGAGGGGGTAGCAATCAGCCCCAGCATTTT. It is translated as CASNDRGGSNQPQHF. The rearrangement joins TRBV6-2 or TRBV6-3 to TRBJ1-5; a weak D match, TRBD1 (6 bases). The CDR3 extends over 15 amino acids. CDR1 and CDR2 (germline): MNHEY, SVGEGT. Trimming left V 7 bases short and J 0 bases short, with 13 bases between.

This clonotype has ten or more counts. The V and J genes are TRBV6-1 and TRBJ2-6; D remains ambiguous. Germline CDR1 and CDR2: MNHNS and SASEGT. The ends were cut back, 6 bases at V and 2 bases at J, with 14 bases in the middle. This CDR3 is 16 amino acids long. In DNA form, the CDR3 reads TGTGCCAGCAGCCAGGATTGGATGGCTGGGGCCAACGTCCTGACTTTC. Amino acid sequence: CASSQDWMAGANVLTF.

Concerning this clonotype: At one end the junction does not follow the germline gene, possibly because of a read error. The rearrangement links TRBV5-1 to TRBJ2-1, with TRBD1 matching 7 bases. Germline V gene sequence: CDR1 SGHRS, CDR2 YFSETQ. The CDR3 runs 11 residues. The CDR3 DNA reads TGCGCCAGCAGCTACAGGGGTTGGCCCACGTTC. The encoded protein is CASSYRGWPTF. The full variable domain, its missing parts supplied by reference TRBV5-1 and TRBJ2-1, is KAGVTQTPRYLIKTRGQQVTLSCSPISGHRSVSWYQQTPGQGLQFLFEYFSETQRNKGNFPGRFSGRQFSNSRSEMNVSTLELGDSALYLCASSYRGWPTFGPGTRLTVL.

This clonotype occurred many times. This chain connects TRBV15 to TRBJ2-7, with 10 bases that match TRBD1. The CDR3 is 14 amino acids. J was trimmed by 4 bases and V by 4 bases; bases with no gene match: 4. Germline loops: CDR1 LNHNV, CDR2 YYDKDF (reference sequence). CDR3 nucleotide sequence: TGTGCCACCAGCACCGGGACAGGGGCGTACGAGCAGTACTTC. Amino acids: CATSTGTGAYEQYF.

The sample holds many counts of this clonotype. The chain recombines TRBV20-1 with TRBJ2-7; TRBD1 matches at 8 bases. V gave up 6 bases and J gave up 2 bases; unmatched junction bases: 12. Germline V gene data show CDR1 as DFQATT and CDR2 as SNEGSKA (reference sequence). There are 15 residues in the CDR3. In nucleotides, the CDR3 is TGCAGTGCCCCGGGTGGACAGGGACATCCCTACGAGCAGTACTTC. It encodes CSAPGGQGHPYEQYF.

This clonotype was detected many times. V and J are TRBV5-1 and TRBJ2-1; no firm D call. CDR3 length: 14 residues. V shed 4 bases and J shed 6 bases, with 14 bases lying between them. The V gene's germline CDR1 is SGHRS and CDR2 YFSETQ. The CDR3 spells CASSHPYSPNEQFF. The CDR3 DNA reads as TGCGCCAGCAGCCATCCCTACTCTCCCAATGAGCAGTTCTTC. The full variable domain, with the rest looked up from reference TRBV5-1 and TRBJ2-1, is KAGVTQTPRYLIKTRGQQVTLSCSPISGHRSVSWYQQTPGQGLQFLFEYFSETQRNKGNFPGRFSGRQFSNSRSEMNVSTLELGDSALYLCASSHPYSPNEQFFGPGTRLTVL.

At least ten counts were recorded for this clonotype. J is TRBJ2-5 and V is TRBV28; 8 nucleotides line up with TRBD1. Losses at the gene ends were 6 bases for V and 5 bases for J; bases not matched to a gene: 8. Germline CDR1 reads MDHEN; CDR2 reads SYDVKM. The CDR3 loop spans 14 amino acids. In DNA, the CDR3 is TGTGCCAGCAGCTTGACAGGGGAAGGGGAGACCCAGTACTTC. Translating it yields CASSLTGEGETQYF.